This T cell receptor beta chain was identified in a study of a mutant IDH1 vaccine in newly diagnosed glioma (dated by TCRdb to about 2021). As for the study more broadly: Vaccination was initiated 4-6 weeks after radiotherapy alone, or concurrently with temozolomide cycles in the chemotherapy-containing groups. Of the roughly 32 patients who were treated, around 62% were male and 37.5% were female, and the mean age was approximately 40 years. Prior to enrollment, standard therapy consisting of radiotherapy alone, temozolomide alone, or radiochemotherapy with temozolomide had been administered to patients, with the combination being received by most patients. The week-35 safety follow-up was designated visit V12, and the week-47 end of study was designated visit V13. Peripheral blood was collected at six visits: V03 (baseline), V05, V07, V10, V12 and V13. Longitudinal TCRB deep sequencing was done for 25 treated patients, wherever samples were available for exploratory analyses.

As concerns this clone: Its antigen is still unknown. No qualities accompany the bases; no much larger clone lies one base away.

Broad study findings and their caveats: The authors stated that sample limitations prevented analyses of patient blood samples from being reproduced. Availability determined which PBMC samples were chosen for TCRB deep sequencing. Across multiple MHC alleles, vaccine-induced immune responses were seen in just over 90% of patients. No apparent relationship was observed between pseudoprogression and alterations in the top peripheral T cell clonotypes detected by TCRB sequencing.

The germline V gene specifies WSHSY as CDR1 and SAAADI as CDR2. From its cysteine to its phenylalanine, the CDR3 spans 15 amino acids. CDR3 DNA only is kept here, 45 bases in frame from base 1. V gives up 8 bases and J gives up 0 bases, and the segment between their germline ends measures 14 bases. Libraries came from the immunoSEQ multiplex PCR assay. Rearranged TCR beta chain sequences were amplified with the hsTCRB Kit following the manufacturer's protocol. TCRB libraries were sequenced on an Illumina MiSeq. For the original study's pipeline: The kit vendor's proprietary platform handled demultiplexing, trimming and gene mapping. TCRdb mirrors the immuneACCESS table, restricted to in-frame sequences. Some clones are absent from its copies; in checked studies, under half trace to an unresolved V gene, and the reason for the others is unknown. From that table come the V and J calls and clone size; the DNA was used to work out D and trimming. In all, the sample holds more than 30,000 clones, and 75% to 95% of those were seen once. The ten largest clones capture just over 5% of the sample.

The sample's time point label is to be understood as: week 47, end of study. Each vaccine dose was 300 ug of a 20-mer mutant IDH1 peptide in Montanide, given subcutaneously with topical imiquimod. Across visits V03 through V10, patients got a total of eight vaccinations, given in weeks 1, 3, 5, 7, 11, 15, 19 and 23. All donors had newly diagnosed IDH1-mutant astrocytomas of WHO grade 3 or 4 that showed loss of nuclear ATRX. The samples were drawn from NOA16, a multicentre, single-arm, open-label phase I trial in Germany that tested a mutant IDH1 peptide vaccine in humans for the first time. Genomic DNA for TCRB sequencing was isolated from EDTA blood with the DNeasy Blood and Tissue Kit.

The receptor chain draws on TRBV10-2 and TRBJ1-5; a confident D gene designation cannot be given. The source of this sequence is a woman between 40 and 50 years old with glioma. Here the sequenced sample was PBMCs, taken from a glioma patient whose treatment included an IDH1 peptide vaccine. The nucleotides are TGCGCCAGCGGCGTAGTCCCCAATAGCAATCAGCCCCAGCATTTT. Its protein is CASGVVPNSNQPQHF.